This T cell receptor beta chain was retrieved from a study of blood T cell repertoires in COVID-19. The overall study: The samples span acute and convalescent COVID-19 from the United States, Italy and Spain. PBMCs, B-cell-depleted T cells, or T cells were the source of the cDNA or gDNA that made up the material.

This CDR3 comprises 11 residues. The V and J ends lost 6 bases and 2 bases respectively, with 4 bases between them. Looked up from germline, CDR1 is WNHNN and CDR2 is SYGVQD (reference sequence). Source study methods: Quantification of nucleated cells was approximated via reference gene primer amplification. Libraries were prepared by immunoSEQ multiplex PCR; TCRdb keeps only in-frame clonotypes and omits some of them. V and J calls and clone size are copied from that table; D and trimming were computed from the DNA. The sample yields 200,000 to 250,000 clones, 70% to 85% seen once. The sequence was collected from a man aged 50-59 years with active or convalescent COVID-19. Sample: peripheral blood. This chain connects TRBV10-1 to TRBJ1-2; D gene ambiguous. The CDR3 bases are TGCGCCAGCAGATTAAACTATGGCTACACCTTC. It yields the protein CASRLNYGYTF.